This T cell receptor (beta chain) was captured by sequencing in a study of CD8+ T cells in alopecia areata. As for the study in general: The duration of tofacitinib was 6 to 18 months, with 6 months off drug afterward. Whole-study findings and limits: Greater clonality was observed in lesional scalp samples, especially alopecia totalis/universalis, versus normal scalp.

Indicated treatment: oral pan-JAK inhibitor, 5-10 mg twice daily. PBMCs served as the source from which CD4+ and CD8+ T cells were sorted. Points on this clone: Its antigen remains unknown.

Extraction of RNA preceded its reverse transcription into cDNA, which served as the sequencing template. Clones were sequenced by immunoSEQ multiplex PCR, and TCRdb holds only the in-frame ones, with some missing. The sample yields fewer than 110,000 clones, around 84% seen once. The V gene lost 3 bases and the J gene lost 2 bases, with 6 bases spanning the gap. The germline CDR1 and CDR2 sequences are SNHLY and FYNNEI. This CDR3 contains 13 residues. This chain connects TRBV2 to TRBJ2-3, with no clear D. The sequencing here drew on CD8+ T cells sorted from blood, taken at week 24, from a patient treated with tofacitinib. This clonotype originated in a human donor with alopecia areata. CDR3 sequence: CASSEVPTDTQYF. The CDR3 DNA is TGTGCCAGCAGTGAGGTTCCCACAGATACGCAGTATTTT.